This T cell receptor (beta chain) was recovered during a study of T cells after yellow fever vaccination. Findings and limits, study-wide: A limited proportion of clonotypes was detected within both the CD4 and CD8 compartments. Subsequent booster samples again held most clones from primary vaccination (more than 95% CD4, about 85% CD8). Within FACS-sorted repertoires, abundant clonotypes contaminating from the bulk population could be present.

This clonotype was observed at least ten times. The antigen is undetermined. A universal primer site and UMIs were added as TCR cDNA was made by 5'RACE template switching. Each CDR3 protein gets one entry after TCRdb re-called the 5' RACE reads with MiXCR. The sample includes some 300,000 distinct CDR3 sequences, roughly 10% of them seen just once. The CDR3 covers 13 residues. Trimming left V 2 bases short and J 6 bases short, with 10 bases between. From germline, CDR1 is SGHAT and CDR2 FQNNGV. The rearrangement links TRBV11-2 to TRBJ1-1, with D possibly matching TRBD1 (5 bases). Sequencing was performed on CD4+ T cells sorted from PBMCs, taken 45 days after the yellow fever booster vaccination. The clonotype originates from a man between 18 and 29 years old who received the YFV17D yellow fever vaccine. CDR3 sequence (DNA): TGTGCCAGCAGCTTATCAGGGAGGTCTGAAGCTTTCTTT. This codes for CASSLSGRSEAFF.